This TCR beta chain was retrieved from a study of siplizumab effects on memory and regulatory T cells. In this sample, this clone turned up once. The antigen remains undetermined. Study-wide findings and caveats: Alloreactive sequences traceable to unstimulated CD4+ memory cells declined significantly under siplizumab.

Using immunoSEQ multiplex PCR, the repertoire was profiled, and TCRdb retains in-frame clones only, with some absent. The table shows some 7,200 clones, with roughly 65% occurring only once. In germline, CDR1 is SGHNT, CDR2 YYREEE (reference sequence). CDR3 length: 12 residues. The V and J ends lost 0 bases and 10 bases respectively, with 8 bases between them. The sequenced sample was effector memory CD8+ T cells sorted from blood. This sample's subset: unstimulated CD8+ effector memory T cells. The sequence was collected from a human donor in good health. The chain joins TRBV5-4 to TRBJ2-1; no firm D call. CDR3 residues: CASSLEAFEQFF. The DNA of the CDR3 is TGTGCCAGCAGCTTGGAGGCGTTCGAGCAGTTCTTC.